This T cell receptor beta chain was retrieved from a study of T cells in localized non-small cell lung cancer. Broader study findings: Adjacent uninvolved lung had the highest clonality, suggesting focused antigen responses.

This clone was counted once. No antigen is known for it. Trimming removed 1 base from V and 4 bases from J, with 13 bases in between. Germline loops: CDR1 SGHTA, CDR2 FQGTGA. This CDR3 has 15 residues. Method: immunoSEQ multiplex PCR; TCRdb's copy keeps in-frame clones and lacks some. This table holds about 24,000 clones, 70% to 90% found once. The genes are TRBV7-3 and TRBJ2-5; perhaps D is TRBD1 or TRBD2 (5 bases each). The clonotype originates from a woman between 35 and 70 years old with stage III lung adenocarcinoma. The source material was peripheral blood mononuclear cells, sampled before any cancer treatment. The CDR3: CASSLNGVQGETQYF. In nucleotides, the CDR3 is TGTGCCAGCAGCTTAAACGGGGTTCAGGGAGAGACCCAGTACTTC.